The 29 T cell receptor beta chains reported below all come from one sample, sequenced in a study of PD-1 blockade in classical Hodgkin lymphoma. Brentuximab vedotin exposure varied, and every patient relapsed after autologous stem cell transplantation. Purified CD4+ T cells were obtained from thawed PBMCs through magnetic negative selection. This table comes from immunoSEQ multiplex PCR, and its TCRdb copy is limited to in-frame clones, with some not included. The data contain tens of thousands of clones, 85% to 90% of them singletons. Specimen: CD4+ T cells from blood, collected at baseline. All receptors derive from a human donor with classical Hodgkin lymphoma.

A note on this clone: Other nucleotide sequences from this sample produce the same CDR3. The chain has TRBV6-5 and TRBJ2-5; 7 nucleotides agree with TRBD1. The J segment lost 3 bases and the V segment lost 2 bases, leaving 6 bases of the junction unmatched. Germline-derived CDR1 and CDR2 are MNHEY and SVGAGI. The CDR3 contains 15 residues. CDR3 residues: CASSYTGTVKETQYF. DNA of the CDR3: TGTGCCAGCAGTTACACCGGGACAGTAAAAGAGACCCAGTACTTC.

In regard to this clone: At the DNA level, this CDR3 is encoded by other sequences in the same sample as well. The CDR3 reads CSALQETQYF. DNA for the CDR3: TGCAGTGCACTTCAAGAGACCCAGTACTTC. The J gene is TRBJ2-5, the V gene TRBV20-1, with D uncertain. Germline V CDR1 and CDR2: DFQATT, SNEGSKA (reference sequence). V gave up 6 bases and J gave up 2 bases, with 4 bases separating them. The CDR3 has 10 amino acids.

V is TRBV30 and J is TRBJ1-2, with D unclear. The CDR3 sequence is 12 residues long. V was trimmed by 2 bases and J by 6 bases, leaving 10 bases between them. Germline-derived CDR1 and CDR2 are GTSNPN and SVGIG (reference sequence). In DNA, the CDR3 is TGTGCCTGGAGTTCAGAGACTCATGGCTACACCTTC. As protein: CAWSSETHGYTF.

This clone came up a few times. The rearrangement uses TRBV30 and TRBJ1-5; a weak D match, TRBD1 (6 bases). Trimming removed 1 base from V and 5 bases from J, with 12 bases in between. The germline CDR1 and CDR2 sequences are GTSNPN and SVGIG (reference sequence). This CDR3 has 14 amino acids. The chain's CDR3 is CAWSGQGQDQPQHF. The DNA of the CDR3 is TGTGCCTGGAGTGGTCAGGGGCAGGATCAGCCCCAGCATTTT.

The rearrangement links TRBV19 to TRBJ1-1; 9 bases agree with TRBD1. CDR1 is LNHDA and CDR2 is SQIVND in the germline V gene (reference sequence). Germline trimming cut 6 bases from V and 5 bases from J; bases unmatched to any gene: 7. This CDR3 contains 14 residues. CDR3 protein: CASSAQGALTEAFF. CDR3 bases: TGTGCCAGTAGCGCACAGGGGGCTTTAACTGAAGCTTTCTTT.

V is TRBV28 and J is TRBJ1-3, with 9 bases identical to TRBD1. Looked up from germline, CDR1 is MDHEN and CDR2 is SYDVKM. The CDR3 is 14 amino acids. The V gene end was trimmed by 11 bases and the J gene end by 2 bases; junction bases not matched to a gene: 7. The CDR3 sequence is CAAGDRDAGNTIYF. Written as DNA, the CDR3 is TGTGCCGCAGGGGACAGGGACGCTGGAAACACCATATATTTT.

The chain recombines TRBV14 with TRBJ1-1; TRBD1 agrees at 10 bases. Per germline, CDR1 SGHDN and CDR2 FVKESK. The J segment lost 6 bases and the V segment lost 4 bases, leaving 11 bases of the junction unmatched. The CDR3 is 16 residues long. The DNA for the CDR3 is TGTGCCAGCAGCCCAAACCCGGGACAGGGGCCTCCTGAAGCTTTCTTT. Residues: CASSPNPGQGPPEAFF.

The V and J genes are TRBV19 and TRBJ1-4; 8 positions agree with TRBD1. Germline V CDR1 and CDR2: LNHDA, SQIVND (reference sequence). The V gene end was trimmed by 3 bases and the J gene end by 2 bases; junction bases not matched to a gene: 2. The CDR3 is made up of 15 amino acids. For the CDR3, the DNA is TGTGCCAGTAGTATTTCAGGGGGCACTAATGAAAAACTGTTTTTT. This encodes CASSISGGTNEKLFF.

This clone was seen a few times. The chain couples TRBV7-9 to TRBJ1-2, with D uncertain. The CDR3 is 13 residues long. The V gene's germline CDR1 is SEHNR and CDR2 FQNEAQ (reference sequence). Deletions cut 2 bases from V and 0 bases from J, with 4 bases between. In nucleotides, the CDR3 is TGTGCCAGCAGCTTATCAGCTAACTATGGCTACACCTTC. It codes for CASSLSANYGYTF.

The chain joins TRBV7-2 to TRBJ2-2, with 12 bases aligning to TRBD2. Germline CDR1 SGHTA, CDR2 FQGNSA. V lost 5 bases, J lost 6 bases, and 10 bases stayed unmatched. The CDR3 loop spans 17 amino acids. This CDR3 reads CASSPRLAGEGSGELFF. CDR3 bases: TGTGCCAGCAGCCCTCGACTAGCGGGAGAGGGGTCCGGGGAGCTGTTTTTT.

The V and J genes are TRBV5-8 and TRBJ2-7; 8 positions agree with TRBD1. From germline, CDR1 is SGHTS and CDR2 YDEGEE. The junction had 16 bases not matched to a gene; V was cut back by 1 base and J by 4 bases. The CDR3 has 18 amino acids. In DNA form, the CDR3 reads TGTGCCAGCAGCTTGTATTTGAAAGGTTGGGGACAGGATTACGAGCAGTACTTC. Protein: CASSLYLKGWGQDYEQYF.

This CDR3 is CASSLTGGTNYEQYF. For the CDR3, the DNA is TGTGCCAGCAGCCTTACAGGGGGCACCAACTACGAGCAGTACTTC. The rearrangement uses TRBV6-1 and TRBJ2-7, with 9 bases identical to TRBD1. The CDR3 spans 15 residues. In germline, CDR1 is MNHNS, CDR2 SASEGT. V lost 6 bases, J lost 3 bases, and 9 bases stayed unmatched.

V and J are TRBV18 and TRBJ1-1; no definite D call. Germline V gives CDR1 KGHSH, CDR2 LQKENI. The CDR3 runs 13 residues. Between the trimmed V and J ends, which lost 6 bases and 1 base, there was a span of 9 bases. The CDR3 region is CASSEKGNTEAFF. The CDR3 nucleotides are TGTGCCAGCTCCGAAAAGGGGAACACTGAAGCTTTCTTT. Complete variable domain (other parts from reference TRBV18 and TRBJ1-1): NAGVMQNPRHLVRRRGQEARLRCSPMKGHSHVYWYRQLPEEGLKFMVYLQKENIIDESGMPKERFSAEFPKEGPSILRIQQVVRGDSAAYFCASSEKGNTEAFFGQGTRLTVV.

This clone was seen a single time. The chain has TRBV9 and TRBJ2-3; D gene uncertain. Trimming stripped 0 bases from V and 3 bases from J, with 17 bases between. CDR3 length: 17 residues. Germline-derived CDR1 and CDR2 are SGDLS and YYNGEE. This chain's CDR3 is CASSVDADNLGTDTQYF. The CDR3 nucleotides read TGTGCCAGCAGCGTAGACGCCGACAACCTTGGGACAGATACGCAGTATTTT.

The rearrangement links TRBV7-9 to TRBJ1-1, with 11 bases identical to TRBD1. CDR1 SEHNR and CDR2 FQNEAQ come from the germline V gene (reference sequence). Losses at the gene ends were 3 bases for V and 8 bases for J; bases not matched to a gene: 8. The CDR3 is made up of 15 amino acids. The CDR3 spells CASSLRTGGFGEAFF. The CDR3 bases are TGTGCCAGCAGCTTGAGGACAGGGGGCTTCGGAGAAGCTTTCTTT.

V and J are TRBV28 and TRBJ2-3; no reliable D call. Deletions cut 7 bases from V and 2 bases from J, with 22 bases between. This CDR3 comprises 17 residues. Germline-derived CDR1 and CDR2 are MDHEN and SYDVKM. CDR3 sequence reads: CASKPFLGSTLTDTQYF. The CDR3 DNA sequence: TGTGCCAGCAAACCCTTCCTGGGCTCTACCCTCACAGATACGCAGTATTTT.

The rearrangement links TRBV5-8 to TRBJ1-1; no clear D gene. The ends were cut back, 5 bases at V and 1 base at J, with 9 bases in the middle. In germline, CDR1 is SGHTS, CDR2 YDEGEE. The CDR3 runs 13 residues. The CDR3 DNA follows: TGTGCCAGCAGGTATTATGGGAACACTGAAGCTTTCTTT. This codes for CASRYYGNTEAFF.

The V and J genes are TRBV7-2 and TRBJ2-1; tentative D call: TRBD2 (6 bases). The germline gives CDR1 SGHTA, CDR2 FQGNSA. V was shortened by 1 base and J by 5 bases, with 12 bases between the two germline ends. There are 15 residues in the CDR3. The CDR3 sequence is CASSLDGRDHNEQFF. The CDR3 nucleotides read TGTGCCAGCAGCTTAGACGGGCGGGATCACAATGAGCAGTTCTTC.

This clone was detected only once. The CDR3 spells CASRTRQGQNIQYF. The CDR3 DNA is TGTGCCAGCAGGACTCGACAGGGACAAAACATTCAGTACTTC. The V call is TRBV2, the J call TRBJ2-4, with 7 bases identical to TRBD1. This CDR3 is built from 14 residues. Germline loops: CDR1 SNHLY, CDR2 FYNNEI. V dropped 6 bases and J dropped 5; count of bases not matched to a gene: 7.

In its sample, this clone was seen a few times. The V gene is TRBV11-1, the J gene TRBJ2-1; 9 nucleotides align to TRBD2. Trimming at V came to 5 bases and at J to 6 bases, leaving 11 bases not matched to a gene. From germline, CDR1 is SGHAT and CDR2 FQDESV (reference sequence). This CDR3 has 16 residues. DNA of the CDR3: TGTGCCAGCAGCCCTCCCTCAGCGGGAGGTGGCAATGAGCAGTTCTTC. Amino acids: CASSPPSAGGGNEQFF.

The V gene is TRBV9, the J gene TRBJ1-2; unclear D gene. V lost 3 bases and J 0 bases, leaving 3 bases between the germline ends. Germline V lookup: CDR1 SGDLS, CDR2 YYNGEE. The CDR3 is 12 residues long. CDR3: CASSGANYGYTF. The CDR3 DNA is TGTGCCAGCAGCGGTGCTAACTATGGCTACACCTTC.

The gene calls are TRBV29-1 and TRBJ2-7; 7 bases agree with TRBD1. This CDR3 is 14 amino acids long. From germline, CDR1 is SQVTM and CDR2 ANQGSEA. With V trimmed by 5 bases and J by 0 bases, 7 bases remained unmatched. CDR3 sequence (DNA): TGCAGCGTTCGACGGGACAGTACCTCCTACGAGCAGTACTTC. It translates to CSVRRDSTSYEQYF.

This clone was recorded once. CDR3 sequence (DNA): TGTGCCAGCAGTGGGGGTATGACAGGGTTGAACACTGAAGCTTTCTTT. Translated, it gives CASSGGMTGLNTEAFF. The chain carries TRBV6-6 and TRBJ1-1, with 7 bases identical to TRBD1. The CDR3 loop spans 16 amino acids. The germline V gene has CDR1 MNHNY and CDR2 SVGAGI (reference sequence). J gave up 0 bases and V 5 bases, and 9 bases lay outside the gene matches.

This clone was counted only a few times. The rearrangement uses TRBV9 and TRBJ1-2, with a weak D call TRBD1 (5 bases). Trimming took off 2 bases at V and 4 bases at J, with 18 bases between the two ends. Germline-derived CDR1 and CDR2 are SGDLS and YYNGEE. The CDR3 is 16 amino acids. In DNA form, the CDR3 reads TGTGCCAGCAGCGTGGACCCGGACACTATGAGCTATGGCTACACCTTC. This codes for CASSVDPDTMSYGYTF.

The rearrangement links TRBV28 to TRBJ1-5; TRBD1 matches at 7 bases. With 3 bases clipped from V and 3 bases from J, the junction kept 5 bases outside the gene matches. Germline-derived CDR1 and CDR2 are MDHEN and SYDVKM. CDR3 length: 15 residues. CDR3 in DNA: TGTGCCAGCAGTTTCCCCACAGGGGTCAATCAGCCCCAGCATTTT. This gives the protein CASSFPTGVNQPQHF.

Notes on this clone: Its ends do not fully match the called genes, so a read error is possible. This chain joins TRBV5-8 and TRBJ2-7, with no clear D. The germline V gene encodes CDR1 SGHTS and CDR2 YDEGEE. The CDR3 runs 9 residues. As DNA, the CDR3 is TGTGCCAGCAGCTCCGGGCCAAACTTC. It yields the protein CASSSGPNF.

V usage is TRBV7-6 and J usage is TRBJ2-1; 7 bases align to TRBD1. The J segment lost 7 bases and the V segment lost 4 bases, leaving 7 bases of the junction unmatched. The CDR3 has 14 amino acids. CDR1 SGHVS and CDR2 FNYEAQ come from the germline V gene. This CDR3 reads CASSSMTGKNEQFF. Here the CDR3 DNA reads TGTGCCAGCAGCTCCATGACAGGGAAGAATGAGCAGTTCTTC. The full variable domain, in which reference TRBV7-6 and TRBJ2-1 provide the parts outside the CDR3, is GAGVSQSPRYKVTKRGQDVALRCDPISGHVSLYWYRQALGQGPEFLTYFNYEAQQDKSGLPNDRFSAERPEGSISTLTIQRTEQRDSAMYRCASSSMTGKNEQFFGPGTRLTVL.

The V gene is TRBV4-2, the J gene TRBJ2-1; D possibly corresponds to TRBD1 (6 bases). The CDR3 consists of 16 residues. The germline V gene encodes CDR1 LGHNA and CDR2 YNFKEQ. V was shortened by 0 bases and J by 1 base, with 10 bases between the two germline ends. CDR3 in amino acids: CASSQEQGISYNEQFF. The CDR3 nucleotides are TGTGCCAGCAGCCAAGAACAGGGAATATCCTACAATGAGCAGTTCTTC.

This clone was counted a few times. The chain has TRBV7-2 and TRBJ1-5; D not certain. The CDR3 totals 13 residues. CDR1 is SGHTA, CDR2 FQGNSA, per germline. V lost 5 bases and J 4 bases, leaving 9 bases between the germline ends. The CDR3 is CASSPWTNQPQHF. The DNA for the CDR3 is TGTGCCAGCAGCCCATGGACGAATCAGCCCCAGCATTTT.